The clone carrying this TCR beta chain has more than one count but fewer than ten. Its specificity is not known. This entry belongs to a study of vaccination effects on CD4 cells after COVID-19. This CDR3 is 14 amino acids long. Trimming shortened V by 0 bases and J by 8 bases, and 13 bases separated the two germline ends. The germline CDR1 and CDR2 sequences are GTSNPN and SVGIG (reference sequence). Data came from immunoSEQ multiplex PCR; TCRdb stores just in-frame clones and leaves some out. This sample carries tens of thousands of clones, just under 75% of them seen once, and the ten largest clones take roughly 30%. ViraFEST expansion of antigen-specific CD4+ T cells with viral peptide pools preceded sequencing. Once cultured for 10 days, the cells underwent separation to obtain CD4+ T cells. Infection with SARS-CoV-2 occurred in the person between March and December 2020, and PCR confirmed it.

Study outcomes and limitations: Marked contraction was observed in infection-induced and vaccine-induced clones late after vaccination.

Specimen: CD4+ T cells from PBMCs cultured with a peptide pool, collected before COVID-19 vaccination. V gene TRBV30 combines with J gene TRBJ1-4; D is unclear. This receptor was identified in a human donor who had a prior SARS-CoV-2 infection. The CDR3 sequence is CAWSVFSGYEKLFF. DNA of the CDR3: TGTGCCTGGAGTGTATTTTCGGGTTACGAAAAACTGTTTTTT.